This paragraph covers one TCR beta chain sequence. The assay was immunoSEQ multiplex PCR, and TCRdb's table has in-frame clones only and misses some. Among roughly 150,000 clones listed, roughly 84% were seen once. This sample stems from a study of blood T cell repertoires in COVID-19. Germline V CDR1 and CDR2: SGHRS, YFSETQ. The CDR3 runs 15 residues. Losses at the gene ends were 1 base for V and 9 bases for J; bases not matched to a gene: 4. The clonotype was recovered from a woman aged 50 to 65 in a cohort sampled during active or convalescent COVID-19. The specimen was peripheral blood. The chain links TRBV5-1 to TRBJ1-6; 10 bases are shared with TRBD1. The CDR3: CASSLYGQGGSPLHF. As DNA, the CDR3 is TGCGCCAGCAGCTTGTATGGACAGGGGGGTTCACCCCTCCACTTT.